The text below deals with one TCR beta chain. The antigen is not known. The data are from a study of cytomegalovirus exposure and HLA in healthy donors. The overall study: The 90 to 150 validation repertoires used the same platform as the 666 first-cohort repertoires, a later analysis reported. Study-level findings and limits: The tendency of first-cohort TCR clusters to co-occur in the approximately 110 validation repertoires was the finding of a later analysis. A few chains linked to CMV were shown in vitro to be specific for CMV antigens. Researchers catalogued approximately 170 TCR beta chains as cytomegalovirus-associated.

Produced via immunoSEQ multiplex PCR; TCRdb's table is partial and in-frame only. The data hold about 160,000 clones, with roughly 90% observed a single time. Input material: PBMCs. The sequence was obtained from a woman aged 25 to 39 in good health and CMV-seronegative.

This CDR3 is CASSLFRTANYEQYF. CDR3 sequence (DNA): TGTGCCAGCAGCTTATTCCGGACAGCAAACTACGAGCAGTACTTC. This rearrangement joins TRBV7-2 to TRBJ2-7, with D possibly matching TRBD1 (6 bases). Looked up from germline, CDR1 is SGHTA and CDR2 is FQGNSA. Trimming took off 2 bases at V and 3 bases at J, with 14 bases between the two ends. The CDR3 has 15 amino acids.